A selection of T cell receptor beta chains follows, all from one sample in a study of blood T cell repertoires in COVID-19. Clones were read by immunoSEQ multiplex PCR, and TCRdb kept only the in-frame ones, dropping some. The sample has fewer than 35,000 clones; approximately 90% are singletons. Sequencing was carried out using peripheral blood. Receptors originate from a man over 45 with active or convalescent COVID-19. Both conserved end residues are part of each CDR3. D genes are given only for firm matches. Clone sizes are given selectively: once, few, many, or a class where the clone is expanded.

D,J,size,V,CDR3,DNA
-,TRBJ2-7,-,TRBV2,CASKVGGGAYEQYF,TGTGCCAGCAAGGTAGGAGGAGGAGCCTACGAGCAGTACTTC
TRBD2,TRBJ2-5,-,TRBV27,CASSSGTSGRKTQYF,TGTGCCAGCAGTTCAGGGACTAGCGGGAGAAAGACCCAGTACTTC
-,TRBJ2-7,-,TRBV6-2/TRBV6-3,CASSYWRDPPGHEQYF,TGTGCCAGCAGTTACTGGCGGGACCCCCCTGGGCACGAGCAGTACTTC
TRBD1,TRBJ1-5,-,TRBV4-3,CASSQDSTGGNQPQHF,TGCGCCAGCAGCCAAGATAGTACAGGGGGTAATCAGCCCCAGCATTTT
-,TRBJ2-3,-,TRBV5-6,CASSLVAGESPDTQYF,TGTGCCAGCAGCTTGGTTGCAGGGGAGTCCCCAGATACGCAGTATTTT
-,TRBJ1-1,-,TRBV19,CASSIDLQGIAFF,TGTGCCAGTAGTATAGATCTTCAGGGGATAGCTTTCTTT
TRBD2,TRBJ2-1,-,TRBV5-1,CASSDLAGGTDEQFF,TGCGCCAGCAGTGACCTAGCGGGAGGTACGGACGAGCAGTTCTTC
TRBD2,TRBJ2-7,-,TRBV28,CASSLYPGLAGAAGEQYF,TGTGCCAGCAGTTTATACCCGGGACTAGCGGGAGCAGCCGGCGAGCAGTACTTC
-,TRBJ1-6,-,TRBV4-2,CASSQVGRGGDSPLHF,TGTGCCAGCAGCCAAGTTGGACGGGGTGGGGATTCACCCCTCCACTTT
TRBD2,TRBJ2-5,-,TRBV7-2,CASSLNPAGGGETQYF,TGTGCCAGCAGCTTAAATCCGGCGGGAGGGGGAGAGACCCAGTACTTC
TRBD1,TRBJ1-1,-,TRBV24-1,CATRDSMNTEAFF,TGTGCCACCCGGGACAGTATGAACACTGAAGCTTTCTTT
TRBD2,TRBJ2-1,medium-sized,TRBV6-4,CASSGLAGVGYNEQFF,TGTGCCAGCAGTGGACTAGCGGGAGTTGGGTACAATGAGCAGTTCTTC
-,TRBJ2-1,-,TRBV6-5,CASSFVASEYNEQFF,TGTGCCAGCAGTTTCGTGGCTAGCGAATACAATGAGCAGTTCTTC
TRBD2,TRBJ2-7,-,TRBV19,CASRRLAGVMYEQYF,TGTGCCAGTAGGAGACTAGCGGGAGTAATGTACGAGCAGTACTTC
TRBD1,TRBJ2-3,-,TRBV5-1,CASSLEQGGHTDTQYF,TGCGCCAGCAGCTTGGAACAGGGGGGCCACACGGATACGCAGTATTTT
TRBD2,TRBJ2-7,few,TRBV7-8,CATDKGLAGPEQYF,TGTGCCACGGACAAAGGACTAGCGGGACCCGAGCAGTACTTC
TRBD1,TRBJ1-5,-,TRBV28,CASIRQGTNQPQHF,TGTGCCAGCATTAGACAGGGAACCAATCAGCCCCAGCATTTT
-,TRBJ2-7,few,TRBV28,CASSQGTAWGEQYF,TGTGCCAGCAGTCAGGGGACGGCCTGGGGCGAGCAGTACTTC
-,TRBJ1-3,-,TRBV2,CASSRLRQVLSGNTIYF,TGTGCCAGCAGTCGACTGAGACAGGTTCTCTCTGGAAACACCATATATTTT
TRBD2,TRBJ2-7,-,TRBV27,CASSPTGTSFHEQYF,TGTGCCAGCAGTCCCACTGGGACTAGCTTCCACGAGCAGTACTTC
-,TRBJ2-1,-,TRBV28,CASSFPQNTNNEQFF,TGTGCCAGCAGTTTTCCTCAGAATACAAACAATGAACAGTTCTTC
-,TRBJ2-7,-,TRBV1,CTSSSRQGASGMAKEQYF,TGCACCAGCAGCTCGCGACAGGGAGCTAGCGGGATGGCTAAGGAGCAGTACTTC
TRBD2,TRBJ2-1,-,TRBV19,CASSRNPTSGPYYNEQFF,TGTGCCAGTAGTAGAAACCCAACTAGCGGACCTTACTACAATGAGCAGTTCTTC
-,TRBJ1-2,-,TRBV2,CASSDSRYTF,TGTGCCAGCAGTGACAGTCGCTACACCTTC
-,TRBJ2-3,-,TRBV9,CASSVDGSRTDTQYF,TGTGCCAGCAGCGTAGACGGGAGTCGCACAGATACGCAGTATTTT
TRBD1,TRBJ2-5,-,TRBV6-6,CASSYPGQGSETQYF,TGTGCCAGCAGTTACCCTGGACAGGGGTCGGAGACCCAGTACTTC
-,TRBJ2-7,-,TRBV27,CASSLHTRYWDFTYEQYF,TGTGCCAGCAGTTTGCACACCAGGTATTGGGACTTCACCTACGAGCAGTACTTC
TRBD1,TRBJ1-1,-,TRBV6-5,CASRRQGPEAFF,TGTGCCAGCAGGAGACAGGGCCCTGAAGCTTTCTTT
-,TRBJ2-7,-,TRBV18,CASSPRAQGYEQYF,TGTGCCAGCTCACCAAGGGCACAGGGCTACGAGCAGTACTTC
TRBD2,TRBJ2-2,once,TRBV19,CASSVAGGTGELFF,TGTGCCAGTAGTGTAGCGGGAGGGACCGGGGAGCTGTTTTTT
TRBD2,TRBJ2-1,-,TRBV14,CASSQDRRLAVYNEQFF,TGTGCCAGCAGCCAAGATAGGCGACTAGCGGTCTACAATGAGCAGTTCTTC
TRBD1,TRBJ2-3,-,TRBV11-3,CASSRTGAIDTQYF,TGTGCCAGCAGCCGGACAGGGGCGATAGATACGCAGTATTTT
-,TRBJ2-7,-,TRBV28,CASSLAGGEQYF,TGTGCCAGCAGTTTAGCCGGAGGGGAGCAGTACTTC
-,TRBJ1-4,-,TRBV9,CASSSSGGDNEKLFF,TGTGCCAGCAGCTCCAGCGGGGGTGATAATGAAAAACTGTTTTTT
-,TRBJ2-7,-,TRBV9,CASSVGVSGYEQYF,TGTGCCAGCAGCGTAGGGGTTAGCGGCTACGAGCAGTACTTC
-,TRBJ1-2,-,TRBV30,CAWIPRGLPGLYGYTF,TGTGCCTGGATACCCCGGGGACTTCCAGGCCTCTATGGCTACACCTTC
TRBD1,TRBJ2-7,-,TRBV7-9,CASSSTGQDVYEQYF,TGTGCCAGCAGCTCCACGGGACAGGACGTATACGAGCAGTACTTC
-,TRBJ2-3,-,TRBV5-4,CASSFRGYITDTQYF,TGTGCCAGCAGCTTCAGGGGATATATCACAGATACGCAGTATTTT
-,TRBJ1-5,-,TRBV7-6,CASSPPGMEPQHF,TGTGCCAGCAGCCCCCCGGGGATGGAGCCCCAGCATTTT